This T cell receptor beta chain was found in a study of T-cell reconstitution after alpha-beta-depleted transplantation in children listed by TCRdb under 2016. Background on the whole study: T-cell immune reconstitution after TCRalphabeta/CD19-depleted allogeneic hematopoietic cell transplantation in children was quantitatively tracked in the study by means of TCR repertoire profiling.

The protocol used for the library was PCR. TCRdb lists the instrument as Illumina HiSeq 2500. To normalize quantification of the TCRbeta repertoire, the TCR libraries were built with molecular barcoding that relied on unique molecular identifiers. Through fastp at Q25 and MiXCR, TCRdb rebuilt clones from the public reads, retaining in-frame beta chains. Each entry merges the rows of one CDR3 protein and shows their most common DNA and genes. The sample table holds fewer than 150,000 distinct CDR3 sequences, of which about 21% were seen once. Clones ranked in the top ten supply roughly a tenth of the sample. From a lookup of the germline V gene (reference sequence), CDR1 and CDR2 are DFQATT and SNEGSKA. V is shortened by 5 bases, J by 4 bases, and the region joining them spans 12 bases. The CDR3 runs 12 residues from the cysteine to the phenylalanine. Only the CDR3 DNA is retained, 36 bases long and in frame from the first base.

Explained via the paper, the treatment or condition label denotes: allogeneic hematopoietic cell transplantation with graft depleted of TCRalphabeta T cells and CD19 B cells. TCRalphabeta/CD19-depleted allogeneic hematopoietic cell grafts were given to the transplant recipients, all of whom were children. Here is what the overall study found, with its caveats: Over the following months the frequencies of hyperexpanded clones went down, and after one year T-cell counts and TCRbeta diversity were mostly credited to newly produced T cells. Apparently early alphabetaT-cell count recovery about two months after transplant reportedly relied on only several hundred rapidly expanded clones derived from non-depleted graft cells. In some patients, high TCRbeta diversity at day 60 was attributed to recipient T cells and intrathymic progenitors that had survived conditioning.

On this clonotype itself: The antigen this receptor binds is unknown. Base qualities are not at hand, and no much larger clone is one base apart.

Here the chain combines TRBV20-1 and TRBJ2-7; TRBD2 could be the D gene, as 6 bases match. The sequence was collected from a male patient aged 2-9 years who had a stem cell transplant for chronic granulomatous disease, so the T cells may come from the graft donor. Sequenced material: PBMCs, mostly from graft donor cells, taken 180 days after TCRalphabeta/CD19-depleted stem cell transplant. This receptor has the CDR3 CSARDGGYEQYF. The DNA sequence is as follows: TGCAGTGCTCGGGACGGGGGTTACGAGCAGTACTTC.